This record concerns one TCR beta chain sequence. This clone appeared once. What this receptor recognizes is not known. The sample holds no much larger clone one base away, and base qualities are not on file. The library was obtained by the immunoSEQ multiplex PCR assay. For the multiplex PCR, a mixture combining 60 forward primers for TCR Vbeta segments and 13 reverse primers for TCR Jbeta segments was used. A multiplex PCR assay on genomic DNA amplified the CDR3 region of rearranged TCR beta genes. On the Illumina HiSeq System, the amplified TCR beta libraries were sequenced as 87-base-pair reads. The authors' analysis ran thus. Across the 500 to 700 repertoires, a later analysis counted 60 million to 90 million unique TCR beta chains, 9.5 million to 12 million of which were shared by at least two donors. Raw reads were error-corrected and collapsed into unique sequences by a nearest-neighbor algorithm in which closely related sequences were merged to remove PCR and sequencing errors. CDR3 sequences were aligned to IMGT reference sequences to assign V, D and J gene segments. For a sequence to be retained, at least a six-nucleotide match to both a V gene segment and a J gene segment was required. A rearrangement was called productive if the CDR3 had no stop codons and remained in frame with V and J, and every other rearrangement was called non-productive. Following IMGT convention, CDR3 was defined as the stretch from the second conserved V-encoded cysteine to the conserved J-encoded phenylalanine. Sequences without an unambiguous match to a single V gene segment were excluded from the earlier analysis of about 600 of the donors. An earlier analysis of fewer than 650 of the donors classified V segments as functional when productive rearrangements were above 56.7% and as segregating when the standard deviation between donors was above 5%. A statistical classification framework was built for diagnosing cytomegalovirus status from the catalog of TCR beta chain sequences. A later analysis assigned V and J genes by comparing TCR nucleotide sequences with IMGT/GENE-DB human TR gene sequences. In a later analysis, CDR3 sequences and most-parsimonious VDJ recombination scenarios were assigned using the TCRdist pipeline. A later analysis defined each TCR beta chain by its CDR3 amino acid sequence plus V-gene family, and excluded reads lacking a unique V-gene family. To address suspected cross-contamination and a sequencing artifact, a later analysis removed around 590 highly shared, low-generation-probability nucleotide sequences. A later analysis calculated a clonal expansion index for each public chain from normalized within-repertoire ranks of inferred template counts. A later analysis computed generation probabilities with a VDJ recombination model fitted to out-of-frame rearrangements, and checked the results against IGoR. In a later analysis, hypergeometric tests were used to score TCR-TCR, TCR-HLA and TCR-CMV co-occurrence, with a repertoire-size bias correction applied to TCR pairs. To estimate false discovery rates, a later analysis permuted the HLA or CMV assignments 20 times. A later analysis grouped co-occurring TCRs with DBSCAN, adding TCRdist sequence similarity when clustering within HLA-allele-positive subsets. Repertoires with fewer than 30,000 or more than 120,000 public chains were left out of co-occurrence clustering, as were four to six repertoires with anomalous nucleotide sharing. The table comes from immuneACCESS by way of TCRdb, which keeps in-frame sequences with V and J called. Part of the clones is missing from these tables; in studies checked, under half for an unresolved V gene and the rest for unknown reasons. V, J and clone size are those of that table, while D and trimming were read from the DNA. This sample is represented by about 160,000 clones; 75% to 85% of them were singletons. Approximately 11% of the sample comes from the top ten.

The cohort consisted of 670 or so healthy bone marrow donors. At the time of sampling, every cohort member was nominally healthy, though immune exposures that went unrecorded were likely present. The donor was CMV seropositive and was included in the group of 290 or so seropositive cohort members. Every donor gave a peripheral blood sample, and the peripheral blood mononuclear cells from that sample were used for TCR beta sequencing. Genomic DNA was extracted from the blood cell samples with the Qiagen DNeasy Blood Extraction Kit. These data come from a study of cytomegalovirus exposure and HLA in healthy donors (dated 2017 in TCRdb). In terms of the full investigation: An earlier analysis of several hundred of the donors reported approximately 300 Gb of sequence data and around 120 million unique TCR beta sequences from 150 million to 200 million T cells. Class I and class II HLA loci were covered by the typing at four-digit resolution. Several DR-DQ haplotypes were handled as single units for association and clustering because linkage in the cohort was strong. The number of typed donors differed by locus: about 620-640 for A, B, C, DRB1 and DQB1; approximately 520 for DQA1; around 580 for DPA1; and about 450 for DPB1. An early release that covered some 640 HLA-typed donors contained around 300 gigabases of sequencing data and 80 million or so unique TCR sequences. Besides the first cohort of around 700 subjects, a separate validation cohort made up of around 120 different subjects was used. In a later analysis, previously published TCR beta repertoires from 550 to 750 donors were re-analyzed and high-resolution HLA genotyping was added so that TCR occurrence patterns could be studied. On average, around 200,000 unique TCR beta nucleotide sequences were sequenced per donor among about 400 genotyped donors of the cohort, with roughly 18% of those sequences being non-productive. High-throughput TCR immunosequencing, statistical association of individual TCRs with disease status, and machine learning were combined to predict cytomegalovirus infection status. Every discovery cohort repertoire had been produced on one sequencing platform. Of the roughly 400 genotyped donors, approximately 82% fell in the genetic ancestry cluster associated with self-reported Caucasian donors. Alongside the repertoire data, information on donor age, sex, ethnicity and CMV serostatus was compiled. The later analysis used no new phenotypic data to find candidate immune exposures, relying instead on TCR beta sequences and their occurrence across donors. To decide whether each TCR beta V gene segment behaved as functional or pseudogenic, an earlier analysis of approximately 590 of the donors relied on high-throughput TCR beta sequencing. The study was designed to test whether signatures of past pathogen exposure could be identified by cataloging public T cell receptors. A later genetic analysis took genome-wide SNP genotypes for about three fifths of the 666 donors and used that subset as a discovery cohort. The study used immunosequencing to profile the T cell repertoires of 670 or so subjects and linked those repertoires to cytomegalovirus serostatus.

Summary of the overall study and its limitations: Several of the top co-occurrence clusters appeared to be linked to parvovirus B19, influenza, CMV and Epstein-Barr virus, according to a later analysis. CMV serostatus was the only immune exposure information available for the cohort. Most TCR sequences were observed very rarely across donors, whereas some public TCRs were present in many individuals. Because counts were too low, more than 15 rarely observed V segments, including chromosome 9 orphons, were left out of the earlier analysis of roughly 600 of the donors. An earlier analysis of around 500 of the donors showed that most TCR beta V segments appeared in productive rearrangements either about 87% or about 30% of the time, which broadly matched IMGT annotations. A later genetic analysis reported fewer N-insertions in productive TCRs among donors in an Asian-associated ancestry cluster than the approximately 700-donor mean. Sequencing depth was assumed to be roughly uniform across donors in the presence/absence analyses, though that assumption may not hold. Specific HLA alleles were associated with roughly 16,000 TCR beta sequences at a false discovery rate of 0.05 in a later analysis. The authors suggested that the approach could potentially be extended to other disease states and immunological phenotypes. The classifier was reported to diagnose cytomegalovirus status with high specificity and sensitivity in both the original and validation cohorts. Assigning TCR associations to individual alleles was difficult when HLA alleles, especially DR and DQ, strongly co-occurred. V-gene and J-gene trimming of TCR beta chains was associated with a missense DCLRE1C variant in a later genetic analysis, and the association was replicated in an independent cohort. In vitro tests confirmed that a few of the cytomegalovirus-associated TCR beta chains recognize cytomegalovirus antigens. In this cohort, only TCR beta chains were sequenced, and detectable features were limited by the absence of alpha or paired-chain data. A total of roughly 160 TCR beta chains were listed by the study as associated with cytomegalovirus. A further reported finding was that TCR beta sequences accurately predicted the HLA-A and HLA-B alleles for most subjects in the first cohort. Some IMGT-functional V segments, including TRBV6-2 and TRBV6-3, could not be distinguished by the 87-base-pair reads and were therefore excluded. HLA typing was unavailable for some donors at each locus, so association tests used only the typed subset. Correlated functional status among segregating V segments might be attributable to linkage disequilibrium, but an unknown experimental factor could not be ruled out. Compared with equally common non-associated chains, HLA-associated TCR beta chains in a later analysis were more clonally expanded and had lower generation probabilities. In a later analysis, most CMV-associated TCR beta chains were found to appear HLA-restricted, with HLA associations seemingly driven largely by CMV exposure. A group of highly shared sequence variants was considered likely to be a technical artifact of the sequencing pipeline. According to a later analysis, TCR association rates differed among HLA loci, with DRB1 alleles showing the most associated TCRs and HLA-C alleles showing the fewest.

Between the V and J ends, shortened by 0 bases and 0 bases respectively, the junction contains 4 bases. Measured from the cysteine to the phenylalanine, the CDR3 is 13 residues long. CDR3 DNA only is kept here, 39 bases in frame from base 1. Taken from the germline V gene (reference sequence), the CDR1 and CDR2 loops are SGHNT and YYREEE. The TCR originated in a man in his fifties or sixties in good health and CMV-seropositive. In this chain, TRBV5-4 is recombined with TRBJ2-7, with no confident D gene call. The sample was PBMCs. The DNA sequence follows: TGTGCCAGCAGCTTGGACACCTCCTACGAGCAGTACTTC. Its product reads: CASSLDTSYEQYF.